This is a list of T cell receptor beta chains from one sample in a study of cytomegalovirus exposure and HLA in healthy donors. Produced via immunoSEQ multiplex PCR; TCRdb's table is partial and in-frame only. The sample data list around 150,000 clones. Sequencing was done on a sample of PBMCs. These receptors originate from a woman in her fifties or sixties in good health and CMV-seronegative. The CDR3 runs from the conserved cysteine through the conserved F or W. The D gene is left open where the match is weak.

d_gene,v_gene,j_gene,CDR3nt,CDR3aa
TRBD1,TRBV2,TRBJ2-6,TGTGCCAGCAGTCGATGGGGACAGGGTTTGACTGGGGCCAACGTCCTGACTTTC,CASSRWGQGLTGANVLTF
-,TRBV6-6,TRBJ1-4,TGTGCCAGCAGTTACCCCGGGGTGCGGGAAAAACTGTTTTTT,CASSYPGVREKLFF
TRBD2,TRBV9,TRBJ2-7,TGTGCCAGCAGCGTAGCCCCTCTACTAGCGGGGGCCTACGAGCAGTACTTC,CASSVAPLLAGAYEQYF
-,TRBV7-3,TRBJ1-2,TGTGCCAGCAGCTTAACGAGTGTGGCGGGCACCTTC,CASSLTSVAGTF
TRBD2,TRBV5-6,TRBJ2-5,TGTGCCAGCAGTAGCGGGGCGGGGGAGACCCAGTACTTC,CASSSGAGETQYF
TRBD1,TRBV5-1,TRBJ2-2,TGCGCCAGCAGCTTAATCCCGGGACAGACGAACACCGGGGAGCTGTTTTTT,CASSLIPGQTNTGELFF
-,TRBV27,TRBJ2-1,TGTGCCAGCAGTTTAGGCGTGGAGGGGTACAATGAGCAGTTCTTC,CASSLGVEGYNEQFF
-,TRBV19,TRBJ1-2,TGTGCCAGTACCCTGGACAGCCCAAACTATGGCTACACCTTC,CASTLDSPNYGYTF
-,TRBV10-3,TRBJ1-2,TGTGCCATCAGTGAGTCAGGAGTCCCCAGCGGGGGCTACACCTTC,CAISESGVPSGGYTF
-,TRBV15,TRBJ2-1,TGTGCCACCAGCAGAGACCCGACGGAGCCCCCAGCCCACAATGAGCAGTTCTTC,CATSRDPTEPPAHNEQFF
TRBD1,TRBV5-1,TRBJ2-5,TGCGCCAGCAGCCAAGTGGGGGCCAGGGGGAGAGAGACCCAGTACTTC,CASSQVGARGRETQYF
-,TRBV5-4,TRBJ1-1,TGTGCCAGCAGCTTGGTGGGGGGGGCATACACTGAAGCTTTCTTT,CASSLVGGAYTEAFF